This TCR beta chain was identified in a study of monozygotic twins with inflammatory bowel disease (dated by TCRdb to between 2017 and 2020). Context from the whole study: The complete study included approximately 30 monozygotic twin pairs: 19 IBD-discordant Danish pairs and nine German pairs, of which four were IBD-concordant and five were IBD-discordant. The search for disease-associated traits relied mainly on comparing, within discordant pairs, IBD patients with their genetically identical healthy co-twins. Each individual had, on average, about 151 000 unique TCRalpha sequences and 181 000 unique TCRbeta sequences available for analysis.

From each donor, an approximately 2.5 ml peripheral blood sample was drawn into PAXgene tubes and stored at -80 degrees C. Without T cell sorting, total RNA was isolated from whole blood using the PAXgene blood miRNA kit on an automated QIAcube. Peripheral blood from monozygotic twin pairs, either concordant or discordant for inflammatory bowel disease, underwent deep TCRalpha and TCRbeta repertoire profiling that used unique molecular barcoding. Smoking habits were recorded for all twin pairs, with individuals classified as current, former or never smokers. Broad study findings and their caveats: No difference in repertoire similarity was observed between concordant and discordant twins, possibly owing to limited statistical power. Because patients were on differing immunosuppressive treatments, the repertoires may have picked up extra background noise and inter-individual variability. The analysis was unable to tell different T cell subtypes apart. Compared with healthy twins, IBD patients had fewer clonotypes in common with other individuals, a difference most pronounced in patients showing signs of disease activity. Measured by the inverse Simpson index, TCRbeta repertoire diversity was lower in IBD patients than in their healthy co-twins. The results gave no support for a single strong signal or clonotype linked to IBD.

Receptor amplification or capture employed 5' RACE. Each TCR library was prepared from about 3,300 ng of total RNA. For each sample, cDNA was synthesized in eight separate reactions using SMARTScribe reverse transcriptase. During cDNA synthesis, unique molecular identifiers containing a 6-nucleotide sample barcode were introduced by template switching. Two nested PCRs of roughly 16 and 10 cycles amplified the TCRalpha and TCRbeta cDNA, and bead purification followed each PCR. Before amplification, the cDNA was both treated with uracil DNA-glycosylase and purified with the QIAquick PCR purification kit. In the second PCR, Illumina TruSeq-compatible adapters and sample-specific barcodes were added. Library quality and concentration were assessed using TapeStation and Qubit, and about 5 ng of each library was pooled. Sequencing of pooled libraries was carried out on an Illumina HiSeq2500 single-index Rapid Run using 2 x 100 bp reads and custom sequencing primers. For the original study's pipeline: MiGEC version 1.2.6 was used for UMI-based consensus assembly to correct PCR and sequencing errors. V(D)J alignment, clonotype assembly and CDR3 extraction were performed with MiXCR version 2.1.1. Gene usage, clonotype sharing and MAIT/NKT TCR abundance were normalised by analysing the top 1000, 10 000 and 20 000 clonotypes per sample. Diversity was computed as the inverse Simpson index with the vegan R package after downsampling to 27 000 UMIs. Paired Mann-Whitney U tests on discordant twin pairs were used, with Benjamini-Hochberg multiple-testing correction. After TCRdb reprocessed the reads, each CDR3 protein sequence was kept as one row, without DNA. Here the V and J calls rest on TCRdb's processing, not on the authors' analysis. This specimen's table enumerates 330,000 or so distinct CDR3 sequences. In total, the top ten clones hold 2% to 2.5% of the sample.

As for this clonotype: No cognate antigen has been identified for it.

CDR1 SGDLS and CDR2 YYNGEE were looked up in the germline V gene. The CDR3 runs 21 residues from the cysteine to the phenylalanine. No DNA is listed. The sequencing sample was made of blood. The V gene is TRBV9 and the J gene is TRBJ2-1; checking the TCRdb D call of TRBD2 is not possible without DNA. This clonotype was sampled from a human donor with ulcerative colitis or Crohn's disease, or a healthy co-twin of an affected twin (not recorded which). The CDR3 protein: CASSESITPGGLAGGSNEQFF.